These T cell receptor beta chains were read from a single sample in a study of cytomegalovirus exposure and HLA in healthy donors. TCRdb keeps only in-frame clones here, not all; method: immunoSEQ multiplex PCR. The sample lists roughly 90,000 clones; nearly 80% were seen once. The sample taken for sequencing was PBMCs. Receptors were obtained from a woman aged 40-49 years in good health and CMV-seropositive. Each CDR3 is given with its conserved first and last residue. A D gene is named only where the DNA matches it firmly. The size of a clone is reported for some rows only, either as once, few or many, or as a class for expanded clones.

v_gene	abundance	j_gene	d_gene	CDR3nt	CDR3aa
TRBV5-6	few	TRBJ1-1	.	TGTGCCAGCAGCTCCGGGAACACTGAAGCTTTCTTT	CASSSGNTEAFF
TRBV5-6	.	TRBJ2-7	TRBD2	TGTGCCAGCAGCTCATTACCGGGGACTAGCGGGAGGACGAGGTACGAGCAGTACTTC	CASSSLPGTSGRTRYEQYF
TRBV30	.	TRBJ2-7	TRBD1	TGTGCCTGGAGTACTGGGACAGGGTCATACGAGCAGTACTTC	CAWSTGTGSYEQYF
TRBV27	.	TRBJ2-7	.	TGTGCCAGCAGTTTAGGTAGCGAACTCTCCTACGAGCAGTACTTC	CASSLGSELSYEQYF
TRBV6-5	.	TRBJ2-7	TRBD1	TGTGCCACCGAGACAGGGGGGGAGGCCTACGAGCAGTACTTC	CATETGGEAYEQYF
TRBV4-3	many	TRBJ2-1	TRBD2	TGCGCCAGCAGCCTAGGGACTAGCGGGGCCAATGAGCAGTTCTTC	CASSLGTSGANEQFF
TRBV18	.	TRBJ2-7	TRBD1	TGTGCCAGCTCACCGGTGGGGACAGGGCACAACGAGCAGTACTTC	CASSPVGTGHNEQYF
TRBV4-2	.	TRBJ1-2	.	TGTGCCAGCAGCCAAGAACTGGGAGCTAACTATGGCTACACCTTC	CASSQELGANYGYTF
TRBV5-8	.	TRBJ2-1	TRBD2	TGTGCCAGCAGCACCAGACTAGCAAATTACAATGAGCAGTTCTTC	CASSTRLANYNEQFF
TRBV6-1	.	TRBJ1-5	.	TGTGCCAGCAGTCTCTCAGGGGCCAATCAGCCCCAGCATTTT	CASSLSGANQPQHF
TRBV10-2	few	TRBJ1-5	.	TGCGCCAGCAGTGGACAGAGCAATCAGCCCCAGCATTTT	CASSGQSNQPQHF
TRBV6-1	.	TRBJ1-2	.	TGTGCCAGCGGGGAGAGAAACTATGGCTACACCTTC	CASGERNYGYTF
TRBV7-3	few	TRBJ1-1	TRBD1	TGTGCCAGCAGTACGACAGGGTTTGACACTGAAGCTTTCTTT	CASSTTGFDTEAFF
TRBV18	.	TRBJ2-7	.	TGTGCCAGCTCACCACTGGGGGGCTACGAGCAGTACTTC	CASSPLGGYEQYF
TRBV5-6	once	TRBJ2-7	.	TGTGCCAGCAGCTTGGGTGTGGGAGTCGGCGAGCAGTACTTC	CASSLGVGVGEQYF
TRBV23-1	.	TRBJ2-5	TRBD2	TGCGCCACTAGGCGCGGGACTAGCGGGAGTGGTTATCAAGAGACCCAGTACTTC	CATRRGTSGSGYQETQYF
TRBV18	.	TRBJ2-7	TRBD1	TGTGCCAGCTCACCACCGGGACAGGCCCACGAGCAGTACTTC	CASSPPGQAHEQYF
TRBV5-1	.	TRBJ1-2	.	TGCGCCAGCAGCTTGGTTGGAGAGGTAGGCTACACCTTC	CASSLVGEVGYTF
TRBV27	.	TRBJ1-5	TRBD1	TGTGCCAGCAGCTGGGACAGAAATCAGCCCCAGCATTTT	CASSWDRNQPQHF
TRBV6-5	.	TRBJ1-1	TRBD1	TGTGCCAGCAGAATGGACAGGGGCCCTGAAGCTTTCTTT	CASRMDRGPEAFF
TRBV13	.	TRBJ2-1	.	TGTGCCAGCAGGTGGAGGGGGACTATTAATGAGCAGTTCTTC	CASRWRGTINEQFF
TRBV7-2	.	TRBJ1-2	.	TGTGCCAGCAGCTTAGGGGCAGCTAAGTATGGCTACACCTTC	CASSLGAAKYGYTF
TRBV6-5	.	TRBJ1-5	.	TGTGCCAGCAGTGACAGGTACGGCAATCAGCCCCAGCATTTT	CASSDRYGNQPQHF
TRBV7-3	.	TRBJ2-7	TRBD2	TGTGCCAGCAGCTTAACCGGTACTAGCGCCAACTACGAGCAGTACTTC	CASSLTGTSANYEQYF
TRBV6-5	.	TRBJ2-5	TRBD1	TGTGCCAGCAGAAGACAGGGTCGGGAGACCCAGTACTTC	CASRRQGRETQYF
TRBV11-2	.	TRBJ2-2	TRBD1	TGTGCCAGCAGCTTAGTACAGGGGGCCGGGGAGCTGTTTTTT	CASSLVQGAGELFF
TRBV27	.	TRBJ2-5	TRBD1	TGTGCCAGCAGAACTACACAGGGGCTGGGGGAGACCCAGTACTTC	CASRTTQGLGETQYF
TRBV14	.	TRBJ2-1	.	TGTGCCAGCAGCCAGCGGGCCTCCTCCTACAATGAGCAGTTCTTC	CASSQRASSYNEQFF
TRBV2	once	TRBJ1-6	TRBD1	TGTGCCACCCAGAGACAGGGGGCAAGAGGAAATTCACCCCTCCACTTT	CATQRQGARGNSPLHF
TRBV6-6	few	TRBJ1-1	TRBD1	TGTGCCAGCAGTCCGCGCACAGGGGTCTTTACTGAAGCTTTCTTT	CASSPRTGVFTEAFF
TRBV21-1	.	TRBJ2-4	.	TGTGCCAGCAGCAAAGGGCAGGGGGGTTCCAAAAACATTCAGTACTTC	CASSKGQGGSKNIQYF
TRBV6-6	.	TRBJ2-1	TRBD2	TGTGCCAGCAGTTTCCAATCTAGCGGTTACAATGAGCAGTTCTTC	CASSFQSSGYNEQFF
TRBV10-3	few	TRBJ1-1	.	TGTGCCATCAGTGATAAGGGGCCGGGCACTGAAGCTTTCTTT	CAISDKGPGTEAFF
TRBV29-1	.	TRBJ2-1	.	TGCAGCGTTGTTGTTATAGGGGACAATGAGCAGTTCTTC	CSVVVIGDNEQFF
TRBV5-1	.	TRBJ1-1	.	TGCGCCAGCAGCTCCAACATACAGGAAAACACTGAAGCTTTCTTT	CASSSNIQENTEAFF
TRBV14	.	TRBJ2-7	TRBD2	TGTGCCAGCAGCCAAGTGGGGCTAGCGGGGCTCTACGAGCAGTACTTC	CASSQVGLAGLYEQYF
TRBV15	.	TRBJ1-1	TRBD1	TGTGCCACCAGCGGCGGACAACCAGGGGGCGCGGGGGCTTTCTTT	CATSGGQPGGAGAFF
TRBV28	.	TRBJ2-7	.	TGTGCCAGCAGTTTAGGCGGTCAGCAGTACTTC	CASSLGGQQYF